This is a list of T cell receptor beta chains from one sample in a study of beta chain features in type 1 diabetes. Generated by immunoSEQ multiplex PCR, the TCRdb table keeps only in-frame clones and is missing some. Among tens of thousands of clones listed, roughly 69% were seen once. The source material was Tregs from blood. The receptors come from a woman between 40 and 55 years old in good health. The CDR3 runs from the conserved cysteine through the conserved F or W. The order of the fields is J gene, V gene, CDR3 protein.

J gene: TRBJ1-5
V gene: TRBV5-6
CDR3 protein: CASSRNTGTGSNQPQHF

J gene: TRBJ1-5
V gene: TRBV19
CDR3 protein: CASSDGGTGWASNQPQHF

J gene: TRBJ1-1
V gene: TRBV7-9
CDR3 protein: CASSRGLTEAFF

J gene: TRBJ1-2
V gene: TRBV9
CDR3 protein: CASSPIGGNYGYTF

J gene: TRBJ2-3
V gene: TRBV5-8
CDR3 protein: CASSSGSGGAQTQYF

J gene: TRBJ2-7
V gene: TRBV5-6
CDR3 protein: CASSLRQAYEQYF

J gene: TRBJ2-1
V gene: TRBV5-1
CDR3 protein: CASRGRGVSSYNEQFF

J gene: TRBJ2-1
V gene: TRBV5-1
CDR3 protein: CASRQGQGGYNEQFF

J gene: TRBJ2-5
V gene: TRBV19
CDR3 protein: CASRFRDQETQYF

J gene: TRBJ2-2
V gene: TRBV4-1
CDR3 protein: CASSRQRGGSGELFF

J gene: TRBJ1-6
V gene: TRBV18
CDR3 protein: CASSPSSSVNNSPLHF

J gene: TRBJ1-4
V gene: TRBV6-5
CDR3 protein: CASSSRQGRLNEKLFF

J gene: TRBJ2-7
V gene: TRBV27
CDR3 protein: CANAEGEYF

J gene: TRBJ2-3
V gene: TRBV11-2
CDR3 protein: CASSFTSGSTDTQYF

J gene: TRBJ2-2
V gene: TRBV18
CDR3 protein: CASSPTEPTGELFF

J gene: TRBJ2-1
V gene: TRBV5-1
CDR3 protein: CASSAAGGVGTSNEQFF

J gene: TRBJ2-7
V gene: TRBV5-1
CDR3 protein: CASSLLSRRAGEQYF

J gene: TRBJ2-3
V gene: TRBV5-4
CDR3 protein: CASSLGTSGGTDTQYF

J gene: TRBJ2-3
V gene: TRBV10-2
CDR3 protein: CASNIGGASTDTQYF

J gene: TRBJ2-3
V gene: TRBV10-3
CDR3 protein: CAITRDREGDTQYF

J gene: TRBJ1-2
V gene: TRBV19
CDR3 protein: CASRGTVYGYTF

J gene: TRBJ1-1
V gene: TRBV19
CDR3 protein: CASSIKQYTEAFF

J gene: TRBJ2-3
V gene: TRBV23-1
CDR3 protein: CASSRLMPSTDTQYF

J gene: TRBJ2-2
V gene: TRBV2
CDR3 protein: CASSAGELFF

J gene: TRBJ1-5
V gene: TRBV28
CDR3 protein: CASIIRGSHFNQPQHF

J gene: TRBJ2-5
V gene: TRBV6-5
CDR3 protein: CASSSVHSAETQYF

J gene: TRBJ1-3
V gene: TRBV4-3
CDR3 protein: CASSQGLGGGNTIYF

J gene: TRBJ1-5
V gene: TRBV6-5
CDR3 protein: CASSYKETRTNQPQHF

J gene: TRBJ1-1
V gene: TRBV7-8
CDR3 protein: CASRVRTFSREAFF

J gene: TRBJ2-7
V gene: TRBV19
CDR3 protein: CASMDRATYEQYF

J gene: TRBJ2-4
V gene: TRBV27
CDR3 protein: CASSLLATKNIQYF

J gene: TRBJ2-5
V gene: TRBV5-1
CDR3 protein: CASSFGLQETQYF